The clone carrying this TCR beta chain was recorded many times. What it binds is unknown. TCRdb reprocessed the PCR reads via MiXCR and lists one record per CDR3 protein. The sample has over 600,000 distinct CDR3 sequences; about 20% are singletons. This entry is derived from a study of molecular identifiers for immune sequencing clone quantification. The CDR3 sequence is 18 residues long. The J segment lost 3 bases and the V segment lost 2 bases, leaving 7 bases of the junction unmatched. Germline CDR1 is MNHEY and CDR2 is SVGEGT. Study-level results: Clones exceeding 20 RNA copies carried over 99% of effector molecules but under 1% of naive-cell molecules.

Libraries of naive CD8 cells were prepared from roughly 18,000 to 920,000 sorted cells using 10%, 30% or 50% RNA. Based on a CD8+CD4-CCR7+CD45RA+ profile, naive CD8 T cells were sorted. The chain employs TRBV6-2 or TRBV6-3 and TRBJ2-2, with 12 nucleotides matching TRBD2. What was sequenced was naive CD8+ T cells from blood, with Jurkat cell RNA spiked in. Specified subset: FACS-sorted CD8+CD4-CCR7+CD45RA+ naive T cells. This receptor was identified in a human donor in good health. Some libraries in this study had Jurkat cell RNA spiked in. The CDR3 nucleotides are TGTGCCAGCAGTTACCCGACTAGCGGGAGTGGGTACACCGGGGAGCTGTTTTTT. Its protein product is CASSYPTSGSGYTGELFF.